This T cell receptor beta chain was documented in a study of graft-versus-host responses after intestinal transplantation. Study as a whole: Among the recipients, all got anti-thymocyte globulin induction and then tacrolimus and steroids for two to four years.

The CDR3 sequence is 14 residues long. With V trimmed by 3 bases and J by 7 bases, 6 bases remained unmatched. Germline V CDR1 and CDR2: SGHTA, FQGNSA. This clone came up once. Generated by immunoSEQ multiplex PCR, the TCRdb table keeps only in-frame clones and is missing some. Found here are fewer than 5,500 clones, over 70% of them singletons; the top ten hold 37%. The sample in question was PBMCs, obtained around 300 days after intestinal transplant. The sequence came from a human patient who received an intestinal transplant, so some T cells may come from the graft donor. The V gene is TRBV7-2, the J gene TRBJ2-7; 10 bases are a match to TRBD1. CDR3 protein: CASSFQTDRGEQYF. The CDR3 bases are TGTGCCAGCAGCTTCCAAACGGACAGGGGGGAGCAGTACTTC.